The 16 T cell receptor beta chains presented below share a single source sample, sequenced in a study of T cell responses to AZD1222 COVID-19 vaccine. Repertoires were generated with immunoSEQ multiplex PCR, while TCRdb's copy carries only in-frame clones and drops some. The table includes roughly 170,000 clones, 85% to 90% detected once. Sequencing used peripheral blood, obtained on day 0 of AZD1222 vaccination. These receptors came from an adult in good health.

The chain recombines TRBV28 with TRBJ2-6, with D perhaps TRBD1 or TRBD2 (5 bases each). The CDR3 has 16 residues. CDR1 is MDHEN, CDR2 SYDVKM, per germline. V was cut by 8 bases and J by 1 base, with 15 bases left in between. CDR3 nucleotides: TGTGCCAGCCAAATCCCGGGGCCATCTGGGGCCAACGTCCTGACTTTC. It is translated as CASQIPGPSGANVLTF. The full variable domain, its missing parts supplied by reference TRBV28 and TRBJ2-6, is DVKVTQSSRYLVKRTGEKVFLECVQDMDHENMFWYRQDPGLGLRLIYFSYDVKMKEKGDIPEGYSVSREKKERFSLILESASTNQTSMYLCASQIPGPSGANVLTFGAGSRLTVL.

The chain joins TRBV6-5 to TRBJ2-1, with D unclear. CDR1 MNHEY and CDR2 SVGAGI come from the germline V gene. This CDR3 is 14 amino acids long. V lost 4 bases and J 8 bases, leaving 15 bases between the germline ends. CDR3 in amino acids: CASSLALQSYEQFF. The DNA for the CDR3 is TGTGCCAGCAGTTTGGCCTTACAGTCTTATGAGCAGTTCTTC.

The rearrangement joins TRBV12-5 to TRBJ1-2; D is unresolved. The CDR3 is made up of 14 amino acids. V lost 2 bases, J lost 4 bases, and 11 bases lay in between. Germline CDR1 is LGHNT and CDR2 is FRNRAP. The CDR3 region is CASGLKGTVYGYTF. The CDR3 bases are TGTGCTAGTGGTTTGAAGGGAACGGTCTATGGCTACACCTTC.

CDR3 protein: CASLPGTGWGTEAFF. As DNA, the CDR3 is TGTGCCAGCTTACCCGGGACAGGCTGGGGCACTGAAGCTTTCTTT. The chain couples TRBV27 to TRBJ1-1; 8 bases fit TRBD1. J was trimmed by 4 bases and V by 8 bases; bases with no gene match: 12. Looked up from germline, CDR1 is MNHEY and CDR2 is SMNVEV (reference sequence). There are 15 residues in the CDR3.

This chain connects TRBV30 to TRBJ1-6, with 7 bases lining up with TRBD1. There are 14 residues in the CDR3. CDR1 and CDR2 from the germline V gene are GTSNPN and SVGIG (reference sequence). Trimming removed 2 bases from V and 8 bases from J; junction bases left unmatched: 6. The CDR3 DNA reads TGTGCCTGGAGTCGCACAGGGGTGGATTCACCCCTCCACTTT. This gives the protein CAWSRTGVDSPLHF. Full variable domain (outside the CDR3, taken from reference TRBV30 and TRBJ1-6): SQTIHQWPATLVQPVGSPLSLECTVEGTSNPNLYWYRQAAGRGLQLLFYSVGIGQISSEVPQNLSASRPQDRQFILSSKKLLLSDSGFYLCAWSRTGVDSPLHFGNGTRLTVT.

The chain has TRBV7-9 and TRBJ2-7, with TRBD1 identical over 8 bases. V trimming: 5 bases; J trimming: 5 bases; junction bases outside the gene matches: 2. Germline lookup yields CDR1 SEHNR and CDR2 FQNEAQ (reference sequence). This CDR3 comprises 12 residues. CDR3 nucleotides: TGTGCCAGCAGCCAACAGGGGGACGAGCAGTACTTC. It yields the protein CASSQQGDEQYF.

The chain is built from TRBV14 and TRBJ2-3, with D possibly being TRBD1 (5 bases). The CDR3 length is 12 residues. Trimming shortened V by 4 bases and J by 4 bases, and 6 bases separated the two germline ends. Germline V gene lookup returns CDR1 SGHDN and CDR2 FVKESK. CDR3 nucleotide sequence: TGTGCCAGCAGCCTACAGGCAGATACGCAGTATTTT. Protein: CASSLQADTQYF.

The J gene is TRBJ2-3, the V gene TRBV5-1; D is ambiguous. The CDR3 consists of 12 residues. Trimming removed 4 bases from V and 2 bases from J, with 5 bases in between. Per germline, CDR1 SGHRS and CDR2 YFSETQ. The DNA of the CDR3 is TGCGCCAGCAGCACCACCACAGATACGCAGTATTTT. This codes for CASSTTTDTQYF.

The CDR3: CASSLTRESEAFF. DNA of the CDR3: TGTGCCAGCAGCCTAACCCGCGAGTCTGAAGCTTTCTTT. J is TRBJ1-1 and V is TRBV7-2; D is undetermined. Trimming removed 5 bases from V and 6 bases from J, with 13 bases in between. CDR3 length equals 13 residues. The germline gives CDR1 SGHTA, CDR2 FQGNSA.

The chain carries TRBV28 and TRBJ1-2, with 10 bases matching TRBD1. V trimming: 5 bases; J trimming: 6 bases; junction bases outside the gene matches: 9. The CDR3 is 15 amino acids. CDR1 and CDR2 from the germline V gene are MDHEN and SYDVKM. CDR3 protein: CASSRLTGGMDGYTF. The CDR3 bases are TGTGCCAGCAGTAGATTGACAGGGGGCATGGATGGCTACACCTTC.

The CDR3 spells CASRINRSGNYGYTF. The CDR3, as DNA: TGTGCCAGCAGGATTAATCGGTCGGGGAACTATGGCTACACCTTC. The gene calls are TRBV6-5 and TRBJ1-2, with D uncertain. The ends were cut back, 6 bases at V and 2 bases at J, with 16 bases in the middle. Germline V gives CDR1 MNHEY, CDR2 SVGAGI. This CDR3 contains 15 residues.

The chain has TRBV25-1 and TRBJ1-3; D is ambiguous. V was pared by 3 bases and J by 0 bases, with 15 bases between. Germline assignment: CDR1 MGHDK and CDR2 SYGVNS. This CDR3 has 17 amino acids. The CDR3 DNA reads TGTGCCAGCAGTGATACGACACCTAGGAGCTCTGGAAACACCATATATTTT. Its translation is CASSDTTPRSSGNTIYF. The full variable domain, completed using reference TRBV25-1 and TRBJ1-3, is EADIYQTPRYLVIGTGKKITLECSQTMGHDKMYWYQQDPGMELHLIHYSYGVNSTEKGDLSSESTVSRIRTEHFPLTLESARPSHTSQYLCASSDTTPRSSGNTIYFGEGSWLTVV.

The chain recombines TRBV6-5 with TRBJ2-7, with 9 bases aligning to TRBD1. The CDR3 spans 14 residues. J was trimmed by 7 bases and V by 8 bases; bases with no gene match: 12. Germline lookup yields CDR1 MNHEY and CDR2 SVGAGI. CDR3 coding DNA: TGTGCCAGCGAAACAGGGGGCTTAAAGAAAGAGCAGTACTTC. This sequence encodes CASETGGLKKEQYF.

For the CDR3, the DNA is TGTGCCAGCAGCTTAACGTTAGGGGACAGGGTATTTCGGGCTGAAGCTTTCTTT. As protein: CASSLTLGDRVFRAEAFF. V gene TRBV7-3 combines with J gene TRBJ1-1; 9 bases are shared with TRBD1. This CDR3 has 18 residues. V gave up 0 bases and J gave up 6 bases; unmatched junction bases: 14. Looked up from germline, CDR1 is SGHTA and CDR2 is FQGTGA.

The V and J genes are TRBV13 and TRBJ2-3, with 11 bases that match TRBD2. Unmatched junction bases numbered 7, after V lost 0 bases and J lost 5 bases. The CDR3 is made up of 17 amino acids. Per the germline V gene, CDR1 is PRHDT and CDR2 is FYEKMQ (reference sequence). The CDR3 region is CASSLGPLAGGRDTQYF. CDR3 in DNA: TGTGCCAGCAGCTTAGGCCCCCTAGCGGGAGGCCGAGATACGCAGTATTTT.

This clone was recorded once. The chain links TRBV29-1 to TRBJ2-6, with D unresolved. This CDR3 has 15 residues. Trimming cost V 7 bases and J 0 bases, with 13 bases left between them. Germline CDR1 reads SQVTM; CDR2 reads ANQGSEA. The CDR3 loop is CSAQIGISGANVLTF. The CDR3 DNA reads as TGCAGCGCCCAAATTGGGATCTCTGGGGCCAACGTCCTGACTTTC.